Presented here are 31 T cell receptor beta chains from one specimen sequenced in a study of CD8+CD57+ T cells in acquired aplastic anemia. Genomic DNA was employed as the template in profiling TCR beta VDJ and CDR3. One entry per CDR3 protein results from TCRdb running MiXCR on the reads. Of a few hundred thousand distinct CDR3 sequences in the sample, just under 70% were seen once. The sample consisted of sorted CD4+, CD8+, or CD8+CD57+ T cells (not recorded which) from PBMCs. These receptors were obtained from a human donor in good health, serving as a control.

This clonotype was picked up a small number of times. A read error may be the cause here, since a much bigger clone is one base away. V usage is TRBV6-5 and J usage is TRBJ2-3; weak D call: TRBD1 (5 bases). CDR1 is MNHEY, CDR2 SVGAGI, per germline. The CDR3 totals 14 residues. CDR3 residues: CASGYSQGTDTQYF. The CDR3 DNA reads as TGTGCCAGCGGTTACTCACAGGGCACAGATACGCAGTATTTT.

As regards this clonotype: Without the conserved terminal phenylalanine or tryptophan, this CDR3 likely stems from a read error. The rearrangement links TRBV7-3 to TRBJ1-2, with D perhaps TRBD1 (5 bases). The CDR3 spans 13 residues. The germline gives CDR1 SGHTA, CDR2 FQGTGA. Trimming cost V 1 base and J 5 bases, with 8 bases left between them. The CDR3 DNA reads TGTGCCAGCAGCTTAATGGCAGGGTATGGCTACACCTTG. Protein: CASSLMAGYGYTL.

Worth noting for this clonotype: One end of the junction is discordant with germline, which a read error may explain. The gene calls are TRBV9 and TRBJ1-2, with 7 bases aligning to TRBD1. Germline CDR1 SGDLS, CDR2 YYNGEE. This CDR3 region has 14 residues. CDR3 loop: CASSITGDNISPPF. In DNA form, the CDR3 reads TGTGCCAGCAGCATAACAGGGGACAATATTTCCCCCCCCTTC.

This clonotype was seen at least ten times. The chain links TRBV10-2 to TRBJ2-5, with D tentatively TRBD2 (6 bases). CDR1 is WSHSY and CDR2 is SAAADI in the germline V gene. This CDR3 has 14 residues. With 0 bases removed from V and 4 bases from J, the gap between germline ends came to 9 bases. Written as DNA, the CDR3 is TGCGCCAGCAGTGAGTCAGGGCGGGGAGAGACCCAGTACTTC. Translated, it gives CASSESGRGETQYF.

This clonotype ranks as medium-sized (0.01 to 0.1%). The chain carries TRBV5-1 and TRBJ2-1; no reliable D call. The CDR3 spans 13 residues. Trimming removed 2 bases from V and 5 bases from J, with 8 bases in between. Germline loops: CDR1 SGHRS, CDR2 YFSETQ. Here the CDR3 reads CASSLVTDNEQFF. CDR3 DNA sequence: TGCGCCAGCAGCTTAGTCACCGACAATGAGCAGTTCTTC.

V gene TRBV5-5 combines with J gene TRBJ1-6; no clear D. Looked up from germline, CDR1 is SGHKS and CDR2 is YYEKEE (reference sequence). The V end was cut by 4 bases, the J end by 3 bases, with 11 bases between. The CDR3 is made up of 15 amino acids. In DNA form, the CDR3 reads TGTGCCAGCAGCACGAACCCGGGCTATAATTCACCCCTCCACTTT. Translation gives CASSTNPGYNSPLHF.

In its sample, this clonotype was seen once. This chain links TRBV11-2 with TRBJ2-2, with D perhaps matching TRBD1 (6 bases). Germline CDR1 SGHAT, CDR2 FQNNGV. Trimming cost V 6 bases and J 4 bases, with 15 bases left between them. CDR3 size: 15 residues. The CDR3 DNA reads TGTGCCAGCAGTTCTACCAGGGGTATCACCGGGGAGCTGTTTTTT. This codes for CASSSTRGITGELFF.

The CDR3, as DNA: TGCAGTGCTGGTCCTAGGACCCCTTCGGGTAATAATTCACCCCTCCACTTT. It translates to CSAGPRTPSGNNSPLHF. This rearrangement joins TRBV20-1 to TRBJ1-6; the D is unclear. The CDR3 has 17 residues. V lost 5 bases and J 5 bases, leaving 22 bases between the germline ends. Looked up from germline, CDR1 is DFQATT and CDR2 is SNEGSKA (reference sequence).

J is TRBJ2-7 and V is TRBV7-3; D is uncertain. V was pared by 5 bases and J by 7 bases, with 12 bases between. Germline V gene lookup returns CDR1 SGHTA and CDR2 FQGTGA. This CDR3 spans 12 amino acids. The CDR3 bases are TGTGCCAGCAGCGTCAAGTTAAGGGAGCAGTACTTC. Its translation is CASSVKLREQYF.

Of note for this clonotype: One end of the junction is discordant with germline, which a read error may explain. This rearrangement joins TRBV7-9 to TRBJ1-5; TRBD1 is a possible D gene (5 bases). This CDR3 has 14 residues. CDR1 is SEHNR and CDR2 is FQNEAQ in the germline V gene (reference sequence). CDR3 sequence reads: CASSYRTSGAPETF. CDR3 DNA sequence: TGTGCCAGCAGCTATCGGACTAGCGGGGCCCCAGAGACCTTT.

At least ten counts were recorded for this clonotype. CDR3 region: CASSANRGREKLFF. In DNA form, the CDR3 reads TGTGCCAGCAGCGCGAACAGGGGACGGGAAAAACTGTTTTTT. The chain is built from TRBV7-2 and TRBJ1-4, with 7 bases identical to TRBD1. V trimming: 5 bases; J trimming: 8 bases; junction bases outside the gene matches: 8. CDR1 is SGHTA, CDR2 FQGNSA, per germline. The CDR3 has 14 amino acids.

Ten or more counts support this clonotype. The chain joins TRBV9 to TRBJ1-1; 7 bases are shared with TRBD1. The CDR3 covers 14 residues. V lost 3 bases to trimming and J lost 3 bases; unmatched junction nucleotides: 5. The V gene's germline CDR1 is SGDLS and CDR2 YYNGEE. The CDR3 loop is CASSAGGVDTEAFF. In DNA, the CDR3 is TGTGCCAGCAGCGCAGGGGGTGTAGACACTGAAGCTTTCTTT.

Concerning this clonotype: Relative to the germline gene, one junction end is altered; a read error may explain this. This sequence joins TRBV7-6 and TRBJ2-7; D remains ambiguous. The CDR3 extends over 15 amino acids. Germline CDR1 is SGHVS and CDR2 is FNYEAQ. The CDR3, as DNA: TGTTCCAGCAGAAAAGGCTACGAAGCCTACGAGCAGTACTACTTC. It is translated as CSSRKGYEAYEQYYF.

This chain uses TRBV7-2 with TRBJ2-6; 9 bases match TRBD1. The CDR3 is made up of 20 amino acids. CDR1 is SGHTA, CDR2 FQGNSA, per germline. J was trimmed by 3 bases and V by 4 bases; bases with no gene match: 16. Here the CDR3 reads CASSSHPGTGRSDGANVLTF. CDR3 nucleotides: TGTGCCAGCAGCTCCCACCCCGGGACAGGGAGGTCTGATGGGGCCAACGTCCTGACTTTC.

On this clonotype: The CDR3 carries no conserved terminal phenylalanine or tryptophan, so it likely arises from a read error. The chain uses TRBV5-4 and TRBJ2-3; a weak D match, TRBD2 (6 bases). The CDR3 loop spans 15 amino acids. Germline loops: CDR1 SGHNT, CDR2 YYREEE (reference sequence). Deletions cut 2 bases from V and 4 bases from J, with 14 bases between. The CDR3 reads CASSFGEGEADTQYL. The CDR3 DNA follows: TGTGCCAGCAGCTTTGGTGAAGGGGAGGCAGATACGCAGTATCTT.

Concerning this clonotype itself: An end of the junction does not agree with germline; a read error may underlie this. V usage is TRBV5-4 and J usage is TRBJ2-3, with 8 bases lining up with TRBD2. Germline CDR1 SGHNT, CDR2 YYREEE (reference sequence). CDR3 length: 13 amino acids. CDR3: CASSQDSGGNSLF. In DNA, the CDR3 is TGTGCCAGCAGCCAGGACAGCGGGGGAAACTCGCTTTTT.

This rearrangement joins TRBV12-3 or TRBV12-4 to TRBJ1-4, with no clear D. The CDR3 spans 13 residues. Trimming shortened V by 5 bases and J by 7 bases, and 11 bases separated the two germline ends. The CDR3 here is CASSLYRGEKLFF. The CDR3 coding sequence is TGTGCCAGCAGTCTGTACCGAGGTGAAAAACTGTTTTTT.

This chain links TRBV12-3 or TRBV12-4 with TRBJ1-2; D uncertain. V shed 8 bases and J shed 2 bases, with 18 bases lying between them. This CDR3 region has 15 residues. CDR3 bases: TGTGCCAGCTTCCAAGGTAGGACTCCGAACTATGGCTACACCTTC. Protein product: CASFQGRTPNYGYTF.

The rearrangement links TRBV2 to TRBJ2-3; no definite D call. In germline, CDR1 is SNHLY, CDR2 FYNNEI. V lost 7 bases and J lost 2, with 10 bases in between. The CDR3 runs to 13 residues. The CDR3 nucleotides read TGTGCCAGCATTCAACGGGTCACAGATACGCAGTATTTT. Translation gives CASIQRVTDTQYF.

This clonotype showed up just a few times. A read error is possible here, since a much larger clone lies one base away. The CDR3 end shows no conserved phenylalanine or tryptophan, and so a read error is likely. The chain joins TRBV19 to TRBJ1-3; D remains unclear. CDR1 is LNHDA, CDR2 SQIVND, per germline (reference sequence). The length of the CDR3 is 14 residues. The V end was cut by 1 base, the J end by 0 bases, with 4 bases between. The CDR3 DNA follows: TGTGCCAGTAGTATAGTCGACTCTGGAAACACCATATATTCT. Amino acids: CASSIVDSGNTIYS.

This clonotype was counted a single time. Here the CDR3 reads CASSFRLAGGKETQYF. In DNA, the CDR3 is TGTGCCAGCAGTTTTAGACTAGCGGGGGGGAAAGAGACCCAGTACTTC. The chain has TRBV7-3 and TRBJ2-5; TRBD2 matches 14 bases. V was clipped by 6 bases and J by 3 bases; unmatched bases: 6. Germline CDR1 SGHTA, CDR2 FQGTGA. The CDR3 consists of 16 residues.

The rearrangement joins TRBV7-7 to TRBJ1-6; D remains ambiguous. The CDR3 contains 15 residues. The germline V gene encodes CDR1 SSHAT and CDR2 FNYEAQ (reference sequence). Between the trimmed V and J ends, which lost 5 bases and 19 bases, there was a span of 27 bases. The CDR3, as DNA: TGTGCCAGCAGCGACGGACTACGCGCAGATACGCAGTATCACTTT. This gives the protein CASSDGLRADTQYHF.

This clonotype came up a few times. The gene calls are TRBV9 and TRBJ2-5; D is uncertain. Germline values: CDR1 SGDLS, CDR2 YYNGEE. The CDR3 loop spans 14 amino acids. The ends were cut back, 1 base at V and 2 bases at J, with 9 bases in the middle. For the CDR3, the DNA is TGTGCCAGCAGCGTATTGGGATTGCAAGAGACCCAGTACTTC. This codes for CASSVLGLQETQYF.

This clonotype was picked up many times. This chain uses TRBV6-6 with TRBJ1-2; no firm D call. Germline V gene lookup returns CDR1 MNHNY and CDR2 SVGAGI (reference sequence). Trimming pared 7 bases from V and 4 bases from J, leaving 7 bases between. The CDR3 extends over 11 amino acids. This chain's CDR3 is CASIPVYGYTF. CDR3 DNA sequence: TGTGCCAGCATTCCGGTCTATGGCTACACCTTC.

At least ten counts were recorded for this clonotype. This chain connects TRBV12-5 to TRBJ1-1, with D possibly being TRBD1 (5 bases). Germline V CDR1 and CDR2: LGHNT, FRNRAP. Trimming shortened V by 6 bases and J by 8 bases, and 16 bases separated the two germline ends. This CDR3 has 13 residues. CDR3 loop: CASGRDVTIEAFF. The CDR3 nucleotides read TGTGCTAGTGGCCGGGACGTCACGATCGAAGCTTTCTTT.

CDR3 coding DNA: TGCGCCAGCAGCCTGGACAGGGAAAAAGCTCAGTACTTC. Translated: CASSLDREKAQYF. The gene calls are TRBV5-1 and TRBJ2-7; 8 bases map to TRBD1. Trimming removed 4 bases from V and 10 bases from J; junction bases left unmatched: 10. Germline CDR1 is SGHRS and CDR2 is YFSETQ. The CDR3 is made up of 13 amino acids.

The V gene is TRBV9, the J gene TRBJ2-1; D is possibly TRBD2 (6 bases). Trimming removed 4 bases from V and 13 bases from J, with 21 bases in between. CDR3 length: 14 amino acids. Germline V gene data show CDR1 as SGDLS and CDR2 as YYNGEE. CDR3 nucleotide sequence: TGTGCCAGCAGCACCGAGGACTATGGCTACACCCAGTTCTTC. This gives the protein CASSTEDYGYTQFF. The whole variable domain, remainder taken from reference TRBV9 and TRBJ2-1, is DSGVTQTPKHLITATGQRVTLRCSPRSGDLSVYWYQQSLDQGLQFLIQYYNGEERAKGNILERFSAQQFPDLHSELNLSSLELGDSALYFCASSTEDYGYTQFFGPGTRLTVL.

The genes are TRBV6-2 or TRBV6-3 and TRBJ2-7; D is possibly TRBD1 or TRBD2 (5 bases each). V was clipped by 7 bases and J by 1 base, with 17 bases between them. CDR3 length equals 15 residues. Germline CDR1 MNHEY, CDR2 SVGEGT. DNA of the CDR3: TGTGCCAGCAATCCACGGGGCGGAAGATCCTACGAGCAGTACTTC. It translates to CASNPRGGRSYEQYF.

This clonotype was observed at least ten times. V is TRBV11-2 and J is TRBJ2-5; D gene unclear. V lost 5 bases and J 1 base, leaving 17 bases between the germline ends. The length of the CDR3 is 16 residues. The V gene's germline CDR1 is SGHAT and CDR2 FQNNGV. The CDR3 nucleotides are TGTGCCAGCAGCCTCCGATTGGGCACGGGCCAAGAGACCCAGTACTTC. Its protein product is CASSLRLGTGQETQYF.

In the case of this clonotype: A read error may be the cause here, since a much bigger clone is one base away. The chain recombines TRBV5-1 with TRBJ2-1, with 11 bases that match TRBD2. The CDR3 spans 15 residues. CDR1 and CDR2 from the germline V gene are SGHRS and YFSETQ. In nucleotides, the CDR3 is TGCGCCGGCAGCCCTAGCGGGGGGCTCGGCAGGGAGCAGTTCTTC. It encodes CAGSPSGGLGREQFF. Based on the CDR3 plus reference TRBV5-1 and TRBJ2-1, the full variable domain is KAGVTQTPRYLIKTRGQQVTLSCSPISGHRSVSWYQQTPGQGLQFLFEYFSETQRNKGNFPGRFSGRQFSNSRSEMNVSTLELGDSALYLCAGSPSGGLGREQFFGPGTRLTVL.

This clonotype has only one observation. V gene TRBV20-1 combines with J gene TRBJ2-2; TRBD1 matches 9 bases. The length of the CDR3 is 15 residues. Trimming took 6 bases from V and 6 from J; bases not matched to a gene: 11. Germline assignment: CDR1 DFQATT and CDR2 SNEGSKA (reference sequence). The CDR3 DNA reads as TGCAGTGCCATTTCCGGGACAGGGAGTGCCGGGGAGCTGTTTTTT. Its translation is CSAISGTGSAGELFF.